This passage covers 4 T cell receptor beta chains from one sample sequenced in a study of T cells in localized non-small cell lung cancer. Sequencing used immunoSEQ multiplex PCR; TCRdb keeps in-frame clones, though not all of them. Of roughly 39,000 clones listed, about 85% are singletons. Sequencing was performed on PBMCs, taken before any cancer treatment. All receptors derive from a woman aged 35-75 years with stage II squamous cell lung carcinoma.

The gene calls are TRBV2 and TRBJ1-3; no firm D call. CDR1 is SNHLY and CDR2 is FYNNEI in the germline V gene. Trimming took 4 bases from V and 2 from J, leaving 12 bases between them. This CDR3 contains 15 residues. CDR3 amino acids: CASSAQVAPGNTIYF. CDR3 sequence (DNA): TGTGCCAGCAGTGCCCAGGTGGCACCTGGAAACACCATATATTTT.

This chain uses TRBV5-6 with TRBJ1-6; D possibly corresponds to TRBD1 (6 bases). Per the germline V gene, CDR1 is SGHDT and CDR2 is YYEEEE. Trimming pared 4 bases from V and 9 bases from J, leaving 17 bases between. CDR3 length equals 15 residues. CDR3 residues: CASSPRGGEGSPLHF. The DNA of the CDR3 is TGTGCCAGCAGCCCCCGAGGGGGAGAAGGTTCACCCCTCCACTTT.

This clone was observed a single time. The DNA is omitted, as the CDR3 cannot be located on it reliably, and the CDR3 follows TCRdb's listing. V gene TRBV7-9 combines with J gene TRBJ2-7; the table's D call, TRBD1, was not checked against the DNA. The V gene's germline CDR1 is SEHNR and CDR2 FQNEAQ (reference sequence). The CDR3 has 14 amino acids, counting both end residues. The CDR3 region is CASSFGGGIYERYF.

This sequence joins TRBV6-4 and TRBJ2-2; D is possibly TRBD1 or TRBD2 (5 bases each). V shed 4 bases and J shed 1 base, with 10 bases lying between them. CDR1 MRHNA and CDR2 SNTAGT come from the germline V gene. The CDR3 has 15 amino acids. The DNA for the CDR3 is TGTGCCAGCAGTGGGGACCGTTGGAACACCGGGGAGCTGTTTTTT. Its protein product is CASSGDRWNTGELFF.